These 30 T cell receptor beta chains were all obtained from the same sample, sequenced in a study of graft-versus-host responses after intestinal transplantation. Their cognate antigens are unknown. Clones were sequenced by immunoSEQ multiplex PCR, and TCRdb holds only the in-frame ones, with some missing. This sample has approximately 88,000 clones, with approximately 94% found just once. The sequencing used unstimulated CD4+ T cells sorted from spleen or lymph node cells, collected before transplant. Source of these receptors: a human donor who was the organ donor for an intestinal transplant.

A single count supports this clone. This rearrangement joins TRBV27 to TRBJ1-2; TRBD1 might be the D (5 bases). The germline V and J ends were trimmed by 3 bases and 7 bases, with 9 bases remaining between them. CDR1 is MNHEY and CDR2 is SMNVEV in the germline V gene (reference sequence). The CDR3 contains 12 residues. This CDR3 is CASSFQGTGYTF. The DNA for the CDR3 is TGTGCCAGCAGTTTTCAGGGAACTGGCTACACCTTC.

The table lists this clone with a count of one. The V gene is TRBV29-1, the J gene TRBJ2-5; D is undetermined. The CDR3 runs to 14 residues. Between the trimmed V and J ends, which lost 4 bases and 2 bases, there was a span of 14 bases. Germline assignment: CDR1 SQVTM and CDR2 ANQGSEA. The CDR3 sequence: CSVVRSSPQETQYF. CDR3 nucleotides: TGCAGCGTTGTTCGGTCTAGTCCTCAAGAGACCCAGTACTTC.

The chain uses TRBV28 and TRBJ1-1; 11 bases map to TRBD1. V lost 6 bases and J lost 3; bases outside the gene matches: 12. CDR3 length equals 17 residues. The germline V gene encodes CDR1 MDHEN and CDR2 SYDVKM. CDR3 in DNA: TGTGCCAGCAGCCCATCACCGGGGGACAGGGGGTACACTGAAGCTTTCTTT. Its protein product is CASSPSPGDRGYTEAFF.

The genes are TRBV11-1 and TRBJ1-6, with D maybe TRBD1 (6 bases). Trimming left V 11 bases short and J 10 bases short, with 15 bases between. Germline loops: CDR1 SGHAT, CDR2 FQDESV (reference sequence). The CDR3 has 12 residues. The chain's CDR3 is CASRGGSSPLHF. As DNA, the CDR3 is TGTGCCTCCCGGGGGGGCAGCTCACCCCTCCACTTT.

This chain links TRBV27 with TRBJ2-2; TRBD2 matches at 7 bases. CDR1 is MNHEY, CDR2 SMNVEV, per germline (reference sequence). The CDR3 has 16 amino acids. The junction had 15 bases not matched to a gene; V was cut back by 10 bases and J by 4 bases. The CDR3 coding sequence is TGTGCCACCCACTGGGGGGGAGGCACGGTCACCGGGGAGCTGTTTTTT. Protein product: CATHWGGGTVTGELFF.

The genes are TRBV28 and TRBJ1-6; TRBD1 is a possible D gene (6 bases). V lost 5 bases to trimming and J lost 7 bases, with 21 bases between them. Germline assignment: CDR1 MDHEN and CDR2 SYDVKM. This CDR3 comprises 17 residues. The DNA of the CDR3 is TGTGCCAGCAGTGGGAGTGGGCTGGGGGCCGGGAATTCACCCCTCCACTTT. Protein: CASSGSGLGAGNSPLHF.

This clone was seen once. The chain is built from TRBV1 and TRBJ2-1. TRBV1 is labeled a pseudogene. This CDR3 spans 18 amino acids. The CDR3 coding sequence is TGCACCAGCAGCCAGGGGGGCACAGGTCCCGGTACCTACAATGAGCAGTTCTTC. Translation: CTSSQGGTGPGTYNEQFF.

V gene TRBV11-2 combines with J gene TRBJ1-6; TRBD1 is a possible D gene (5 bases). Deletions cut 5 bases from V and 0 bases from J, with 8 bases between. Germline V gives CDR1 SGHAT, CDR2 FQNNGV. The CDR3 is 15 amino acids. CDR3 region: CASSLRASYNSPLHF. For the CDR3, the DNA is TGTGCCAGCAGCCTCAGGGCCTCCTATAATTCACCCCTCCACTTT.

V gene TRBV4-2 combines with J gene TRBJ2-3; D unresolved. CDR1 LGHNA and CDR2 YNFKEQ come from the germline V gene. The CDR3 runs to 14 residues. Trimming left V 0 bases short and J 1 base short, with 5 bases between. DNA for the CDR3: TGTGCCAGCAGCCAAGATAAGGGCACAGATACGCAGTATTTT. Translation: CASSQDKGTDTQYF.

The chain recombines TRBV5-4 with TRBJ2-7; D gene uncertain. Germline V lookup: CDR1 SGHNT, CDR2 YYREEE (reference sequence). V was pared by 1 base and J by 3 bases, with 8 bases between. This CDR3 region has 13 residues. CDR3 sequence: CASSLQVHYEQYF. CDR3 nucleotides: TGTGCCAGCAGCTTGCAAGTTCACTACGAGCAGTACTTC.

The chain joins TRBV5-1 to TRBJ2-3; tentative D call: TRBD1 (5 bases). Germline CDR1 and CDR2: SGHRS and YFSETQ. The CDR3 runs to 14 residues. Trimming removed 7 bases at V and 2 bases at J, with 14 bases between. The CDR3 coding sequence is TGCGCCAGCCAAGACAGCCCATCCACAGATACGCAGTATTTT. Translating gives CASQDSPSTDTQYF.

The CDR3 here is CASRRLAGSYEQYF. The CDR3 DNA sequence: TGTGCCAGCAGGAGACTAGCGGGGAGCTACGAGCAGTACTTC. This chain connects TRBV27 to TRBJ2-7, with 11 bases lining up with TRBD2. Germline values: CDR1 MNHEY, CDR2 SMNVEV (reference sequence). The junction had 4 bases not matched to a gene; V was cut back by 6 bases and J by 3 bases. There are 14 residues in the CDR3.

The chain combines TRBV23-1 with TRBJ2-2; D is unclear. TRBV23-1 is noted as an ORF with a role that remains uncertain. This CDR3 contains 11 residues. Trimming cost V 4 bases and J 7 bases, with 4 bases left between them. The CDR3 DNA reads TGCGCCAGCAGTCTTTACGGGGAGCTGTTTTTT. Encoded protein: CASSLYGELFF.

The gene calls are TRBV6-1 and TRBJ1-2, with D perhaps matching TRBD1 (6 bases). This CDR3 has 14 amino acids. Germline V gives CDR1 MNHNS, CDR2 SASEGT. Trimming took off 0 bases at V and 4 bases at J, with 9 bases between the two ends. The CDR3 sequence is CASSEAGASYGYTF. CDR3 DNA: TGTGCCAGCAGTGAAGCGGGGGCCTCCTATGGCTACACCTTC.

The J gene is TRBJ2-1, the V gene TRBV29-1; the D gene is possibly TRBD2 (7 bases). CDR3 length: 14 residues. Trimming stripped 7 bases from V and 3 bases from J, with 16 bases between. Per germline, CDR1 SQVTM and CDR2 ANQGSEA. CDR3 residues: CSAQGRAYYNEQFF. The CDR3 nucleotides are TGCAGCGCTCAGGGGAGGGCTTACTACAATGAGCAGTTCTTC.

This clone was seen a handful of times. This chain joins TRBV5-1 and TRBJ2-7, with D perhaps TRBD1 (6 bases). CDR3 length equals 13 residues. V gave up 3 bases and J gave up 0 bases, with 7 bases separating them. Germline V CDR1 and CDR2: SGHRS, YFSETQ. CDR3 protein: CASSWDNSYEQYF. The CDR3 nucleotides are TGCGCCAGCAGCTGGGACAACTCCTACGAGCAGTACTTC.

The chain joins TRBV6-4 to TRBJ2-6; D gene unclear. The CDR3 has 17 amino acids. V lost 4 bases and J lost 0, with 13 bases in between. Germline CDR1 and CDR2: MRHNA and SNTAGT. The CDR3 protein is CASSATEGFSGANVLTF. In DNA, the CDR3 is TGTGCCAGCAGTGCCACGGAAGGCTTCTCTGGGGCCAACGTCCTGACTTTC.

The chain uses TRBV19 and TRBJ1-2; the D gene is possibly TRBD1 (5 bases). Trimming stripped 7 bases from V and 8 bases from J, with 20 bases between. Looked up from germline, CDR1 is LNHDA and CDR2 is SQIVND (reference sequence). The CDR3 spans 14 residues. The DNA for the CDR3 is TGTGCCAGTACCCTCACGTCGTGGGGGGAAGGCTACACCTTC. Its protein product is CASTLTSWGEGYTF. Combining the CDR3 with reference TRBV19 and TRBJ1-2 gives the whole variable domain DGGITQSPKYLFRKEGQNVTLSCEQNLNHDAMYWYRQDPGQGLRLIYYSQIVNDFQKGDIAEGYSVSREKKESFPLTVTSAQKNPTAFYLCASTLTSWGEGYTFGSGTRLTVV.

The chain carries TRBV6-5 and TRBJ1-1, with D perhaps TRBD1 (5 bases). Germline values: CDR1 MNHEY, CDR2 SVGAGI. The V and J ends lost 5 bases and 1 base respectively, with 11 bases between them. This CDR3 is 14 amino acids long. CDR3 region: CASSPGTANTEAFF. CDR3 nucleotides: TGTGCCAGCAGTCCCGGGACGGCGAACACTGAAGCTTTCTTT.

V usage is TRBV5-1 and J usage is TRBJ2-2, with TRBD2 identical over 15 bases. After removal of 7 bases from V and 5 bases from J, the junction contained 9 bases not matched to a gene. Germline CDR1 is SGHRS and CDR2 is YFSETQ. The CDR3 runs to 17 residues. The CDR3 sequence: CASRRTSGGAVTGELFF. The CDR3 DNA reads as TGCGCCAGCCGCAGGACTAGCGGGGGGGCTGTGACCGGGGAGCTGTTTTTT.

This chain uses TRBV27 with TRBJ1-2, with a tentative D call TRBD1 (5 bases). There are 13 residues in the CDR3. Per germline, CDR1 MNHEY and CDR2 SMNVEV (reference sequence). With 4 bases removed from V and 8 bases from J, the gap between germline ends came to 14 bases. The CDR3 loop is CASSSGPNRGYTF. The CDR3 DNA reads as TGTGCCAGCAGTTCGGGACCCAATCGGGGCTACACCTTC.

The chain couples TRBV6-5 to TRBJ2-7; D remains ambiguous. Looked up from germline, CDR1 is MNHEY and CDR2 is SVGAGI. The CDR3 loop spans 11 amino acids. Trimming left V 6 bases short and J 8 bases short, with 11 bases between. The CDR3 protein is CASSSPLKQYF. As DNA, the CDR3 is TGTGCCAGCAGCTCCCCCCTTAAGCAGTACTTC.

The chain uses TRBV6-6 and TRBJ1-4, with unresolved D. Germline V gives CDR1 MNHNY, CDR2 SVGAGI (reference sequence). Trimming took off 6 bases at V and 4 bases at J, with 18 bases between the two ends. The CDR3 has 16 residues. DNA of the CDR3: TGTGCCAGCAGAGTCGTTTATGGGAGATATAATGAAAAACTGTTTTTT. It codes for CASRVVYGRYNEKLFF.

The V and J genes are TRBV7-2 and TRBJ2-7; tentative D call: TRBD2 (6 bases). CDR1 is SGHTA and CDR2 is FQGNSA in the germline V gene. The CDR3 length is 15 residues. Trimming removed 4 bases from V and 5 bases from J, with 18 bases in between. As DNA, the CDR3 is TGTGCCAGCAGCTCAGGGATGGGGGGTCTGAACGAGCAGTACTTC. This codes for CASSSGMGGLNEQYF.

The chain carries TRBV6-1 and TRBJ1-6; perhaps TRBD1 as D (6 bases). In germline, CDR1 is MNHNS, CDR2 SASEGT. The ends were cut back, 6 bases at V and 14 bases at J, with 14 bases in the middle. The CDR3 loop spans 12 amino acids. This chain's CDR3 is CASSAQGSTLHF. The CDR3, as DNA: TGTGCCAGCAGCGCACAGGGCTCGACCCTCCACTTT.

J is TRBJ1-6 and V is TRBV4-3; D call uncertain. V was cut by 0 bases and J by 4 bases, with 13 bases left in between. This CDR3 has 17 residues. CDR1 and CDR2 (germline): LGHNA, YSLEER. This CDR3 reads CASSQEALQSYNSPLHF. CDR3 sequence (DNA): TGCGCCAGCAGCCAAGAGGCACTACAATCTTATAATTCACCCCTCCACTTT.

V is TRBV7-6 and J is TRBJ2-5, with 8 bases aligning to TRBD1. Germline CDR1 is SGHVS and CDR2 is FNYEAQ. Trimming at V came to 1 base and at J to 4 bases, leaving 5 bases not matched to a gene. CDR3 size: 15 residues. The CDR3 loop reads CASSLGQGAGETQYF. The CDR3 region has the DNA TGTGCCAGCAGCTTAGGTCAGGGGGCAGGAGAGACCCAGTACTTC.

The chain carries TRBV18 and TRBJ1-1; 7 nucleotides match TRBD1. Germline V gene sequence: CDR1 KGHSH, CDR2 LQKENI. The CDR3 is 14 residues long. The J segment lost 5 bases and the V segment lost 8 bases, leaving 11 bases of the junction unmatched. CDR3 nucleotides: TGTGCCAGCCTAGGGTTTACAGGGGATACTGAAGCTTTCTTT. Protein: CASLGFTGDTEAFF.

The chain uses TRBV11-3 and TRBJ2-1; TRBD2 might be the D (7 bases). CDR1 is SGHNT, CDR2 YENEEA, per germline. Trimming shortened V by 0 bases and J by 6 bases, and 15 bases separated the two germline ends. The CDR3 is 16 residues long. CDR3 protein: CASSLDRGAASNEQFF. DNA for the CDR3: TGTGCCAGCAGCTTAGATCGGGGGGCCGCCTCCAATGAGCAGTTCTTC.

The chain carries TRBV6-6 and TRBJ1-2; 9 nucleotides match TRBD1. Trimming at V came to 7 bases and at J to 4 bases, leaving 7 bases not matched to a gene. Germline CDR1 and CDR2: MNHNY and SVGAGI (reference sequence). The CDR3 contains 14 residues. The CDR3 nucleotides are TGTGCCAGCACTCCGGGACAGGGTAGCTATGGCTACACCTTC. It specifies CASTPGQGSYGYTF.